This passage covers 10 T cell receptor beta chains from one sample sequenced in a study of CD8 T cells in ankylosing spondylitis. TCRdb redid the calling of the 5' RACE reads with MiXCR, one entry per CDR3 protein. The table records about 400,000 distinct CDR3 sequences, 20% of them present only once. The specimen sequenced was blood, either unsorted or a sorted T cell fraction (not recorded which). These receptors all stem from a male donor with ankylosing spondylitis or in good health (not recorded which).

Notes on this clonotype: Without the conserved terminal phenylalanine or tryptophan, this CDR3 likely stems from a read error. The V and J genes are TRBV20-1 and TRBJ2-7, with 10 bases matching TRBD1. Germline V gene sequence: CDR1 DFQATT, CDR2 SNEGSKA (reference sequence). The CDR3 sequence is 11 residues long. J gave up 6 bases and V 7 bases, and 3 bases lay outside the gene matches. Here the CDR3 DNA reads TGCAGTGTTGGGACAGGGGTCGAGCAGTACTCC. Protein sequence: CSVGTGVEQYS.

This clonotype was seen only a few times. The chain uses TRBV5-6 and TRBJ2-2; 10 nucleotides align to TRBD1. CDR1 is SGHDT and CDR2 is YYEEEE in the germline V gene. The junction had 7 bases not matched to a gene; V was cut back by 5 bases and J by 3 bases. The CDR3 runs to 16 residues. The CDR3 loop is CASRVWDRGHTGELFF. CDR3 DNA sequence: TGTGCCAGCAGAGTGTGGGACAGGGGTCACACCGGGGAGCTGTTTTTT.

This clonotype has a handful of counts. This chain uses TRBV4-1 with TRBJ2-7; maybe TRBD2 (6 bases). Trimming removed 0 bases at V and 3 bases at J, with 12 bases between. Germline V CDR1 and CDR2: MGHRA, YSYEKL. The CDR3 covers 15 residues. The CDR3 bases are TGCGCCAGCAGCCAAGAGGAGGGCCCCCACTACGAGCAGTACTTC. Translating gives CASSQEEGPHYEQYF.

V gene TRBV7-9 combines with J gene TRBJ2-1, with D hard to call. The V and J ends lost 7 bases and 7 bases respectively, with 20 bases between them. This CDR3 spans 15 amino acids. Germline V gene sequence: CDR1 SEHNR, CDR2 FQNEAQ (reference sequence). CDR3 sequence reads: CASTLTWEGLNEQFF. The CDR3 DNA sequence: TGTGCCAGCACCTTGACCTGGGAAGGGTTGAATGAGCAGTTCTTC.

The table lists this clonotype with a few counts. The chain combines TRBV7-6 with TRBJ2-1; D call uncertain. The ends were cut back, 3 bases at V and 4 bases at J, with 4 bases in the middle. The V gene's germline CDR1 is SGHVS and CDR2 FNYEAQ. The CDR3 has 12 amino acids. Here the CDR3 reads CASSFVYNEQFF. The DNA for the CDR3 is TGTGCCAGCAGCTTCGTATACAATGAGCAGTTCTTC.

The chain joins TRBV4-2 to TRBJ2-2, with 12 bases lining up with TRBD2. The J segment lost 1 base and the V segment lost 5 bases, leaving 11 bases of the junction unmatched. The CDR3 runs to 19 residues. Germline-derived CDR1 and CDR2 are LGHNA and YNFKEQ. CDR3: CASSDPSGGAGLNTGELFF. DNA of the CDR3: TGTGCCAGCAGCGATCCTAGCGGGGGGGCCGGTTTGAACACCGGGGAGCTGTTTTTT.

The J gene is TRBJ2-5, the V gene TRBV20-1, with TRBD1 matching over 9 bases. The CDR3 is made up of 14 amino acids. Germline V CDR1 and CDR2: DFQATT, SNEGSKA (reference sequence). The CDR3 loop reads CSAIRGQGQETQYF. CDR3 nucleotides: TGCAGCGCAATTCGGGGACAGGGACAAGAGACCCAGTACTTC.

The V gene is TRBV10-3, the J gene TRBJ2-3; D remains unclear. The CDR3 is 13 residues long. Per germline, CDR1 ENHRY and CDR2 SYGVKD. The V end lost 0 bases, the J end lost 3 bases, and 4 bases lay between the germline ends. CDR3 protein: CAISESRTDTQYF. CDR3 DNA: TGTGCCATCAGTGAGTCTCGGACAGATACGCAGTATTTT.

This chain connects TRBV11-3 to TRBJ2-1; D uncertain. With 5 bases removed from V and 9 bases from J, the gap between germline ends came to 11 bases. The CDR3 extends over 12 amino acids. Germline V gene sequence: CDR1 SGHNT, CDR2 YENEEA. CDR3 sequence (DNA): TGTGCCAGCAGCCGGACCGGACGTGAGCAGTTCTTC. It translates to CASSRTGREQFF.

This clonotype came up many times. The chain has TRBV5-1 and TRBJ2-3; the D is unclear. Trimming cost V 0 bases and J 0 bases, with 5 bases left between them. Germline V CDR1 and CDR2: SGHRS, YFSETQ. This CDR3 spans 14 amino acids. The CDR3 coding sequence is TGCGCCAGCAGCTTGGACTGGAGCACAGATACGCAGTATTTT. Its protein product is CASSLDWSTDTQYF.